A single sample is the source of the 20 T cell receptor beta chains below, sequenced in a study of shared clonotypes between healthy human individuals. Measured with immunoSEQ multiplex PCR; TCRdb has only the in-frame clones, and not every one. The data show 2.3 million or so clones, more than 85% seen once. Sequencing was performed on naive CD4+ T cells from PBMCs. Subset of the sample: CD45RA+ positively selected. These receptors came from a man aged 18 to 29 in good health. Some clones in this sample may be carry-over from other donors' samples.

This clone showed up just once. The sample holds other DNA sequences that translate to the same CDR3. The chain recombines TRBV5-1 with TRBJ2-1; D is unresolved. Deletions cut 0 bases from V and 1 base from J, with 8 bases between. The CDR3 loop spans 15 amino acids. The germline gives CDR1 SGHRS, CDR2 YFSETQ. The CDR3 nucleotides are TGCGCCAGCAGCTTGGAGGTGGGATCCTACAATGAGCAGTTCTTC. It yields the protein CASSLEVGSYNEQFF.

The chain recombines TRBV28 with TRBJ2-1; tentatively, D is TRBD1 or TRBD2 (5 bases each). There are 14 residues in the CDR3. Germline V gives CDR1 MDHEN, CDR2 SYDVKM. With 3 bases removed from V and 2 bases from J, the gap between germline ends came to 8 bases. This CDR3 reads CASSLRGAYNEQFF. The CDR3 DNA is TGTGCCAGCAGTTTGAGGGGCGCCTACAATGAGCAGTTCTTC.

The CDR3 nucleotides read TGCGCCAGCAGTTCTCGACCCAACGGGGGCGGGGAGCTGTTTTTT. This encodes CASSSRPNGGGELFF. The chain couples TRBV10-1 to TRBJ2-2, with a weak D call TRBD2 (6 bases). The germline V gene has CDR1 WNHNN and CDR2 SYGVQD (reference sequence). The CDR3 spans 15 residues. V shed 5 bases and J shed 7 bases, with 17 bases lying between them.

In the case of this clone: In the same sample, other DNA sequences code for this CDR3. The chain has TRBV5-1 and TRBJ2-5, with D hard to call. V was shortened by 4 bases and J by 0 bases, with 4 bases between the two germline ends. The CDR3 covers 12 residues. CDR1 is SGHRS and CDR2 is YFSETQ in the germline V gene. This CDR3 reads CASSPDQETQYF. CDR3 DNA sequence: TGCGCCAGCAGCCCCGACCAAGAGACCCAGTACTTC.

There are a few counts of this clone. The J gene is TRBJ2-5, the V gene TRBV28, with D tentatively TRBD1 (6 bases). Trimming left V 5 bases short and J 3 bases short, with 16 bases between. The CDR3 has 15 amino acids. Per the germline V gene, CDR1 is MDHEN and CDR2 is SYDVKM. The CDR3 spells CASSPQGRVEETQYF. The CDR3 nucleotides read TGTGCCAGCAGTCCACAGGGAAGGGTAGAAGAGACCCAGTACTTC.

The CDR3 sequence is CASRALADRYYEQYF. CDR3 nucleotides: TGTGCCAGCAGGGCCTTAGCAGACCGATACTACGAGCAGTACTTC. V gene TRBV27 combines with J gene TRBJ2-7, with D unresolved. The CDR3 is 15 amino acids. Germline CDR1 MNHEY, CDR2 SMNVEV (reference sequence). V lost 6 bases, J lost 3 bases, and 18 bases lay in between.

The J gene is TRBJ2-5, the V gene TRBV9; 10 bases fit TRBD2. The ends lost 1 base at V and 2 bases at J; junction bases unmatched: 5. The CDR3 has 16 amino acids. In germline, CDR1 is SGDLS, CDR2 YYNGEE. CDR3 residues: CASSVSSGSGQETQYF. DNA of the CDR3: TGTGCCAGCAGCGTATCTAGCGGGAGTGGGCAAGAGACCCAGTACTTC. Full variable domain (remainder filled in from reference TRBV9 and TRBJ2-5): DSGVTQTPKHLITATGQRVTLRCSPRSGDLSVYWYQQSLDQGLQFLIQYYNGEERAKGNILERFSAQQFPDLHSELNLSSLELGDSALYFCASSVSSGSGQETQYFGPGTRLLVL.

This chain connects TRBV2 to TRBJ1-6, with D unresolved. Trimming shortened V by 10 bases and J by 8 bases, and 15 bases separated the two germline ends. CDR1 is SNHLY and CDR2 is FYNNEI in the germline V gene. CDR3 length: 13 residues. Here the CDR3 reads CATGSNRDSPLHF. The CDR3 nucleotides read TGTGCCACCGGTTCTAACAGAGATTCACCCCTCCACTTT.

The count of this clone is one. The chain has TRBV27 and TRBJ2-5; 8 bases line up with TRBD2. V lost 5 bases to trimming and J lost 2 bases; unmatched junction nucleotides: 4. The germline V gene encodes CDR1 MNHEY and CDR2 SMNVEV (reference sequence). This CDR3 has 14 residues. The CDR3 is CASSLAGWQETQYF. For the CDR3, the DNA is TGTGCCAGCAGTCTAGCGGGTTGGCAAGAGACCCAGTACTTC.

The J gene is TRBJ2-1, the V gene TRBV5-1; 8 nucleotides line up with TRBD1. The CDR3 length is 16 residues. Germline V gene data show CDR1 as SGHRS and CDR2 as YFSETQ. V dropped 0 bases and J dropped 8; count of bases not matched to a gene: 10. DNA of the CDR3: TGCGCCAGCAGCTTGGGCGGCGGACAGGGCGTATATGAGCAGTTCTTC. It translates to CASSLGGGQGVYEQFF. Variable domain in full (rest from reference TRBV5-1 and TRBJ2-1): KAGVTQTPRYLIKTRGQQVTLSCSPISGHRSVSWYQQTPGQGLQFLFEYFSETQRNKGNFPGRFSGRQFSNSRSEMNVSTLELGDSALYLCASSLGGGQGVYEQFFGPGTRLTVL.

V gene TRBV4-1 combines with J gene TRBJ2-7; TRBD2 might be the D (6 bases). V was cut by 0 bases and J by 3 bases, with 9 bases left in between. The CDR3 has 14 residues. CDR1 is MGHRA, CDR2 YSYEKL, per germline. DNA of the CDR3: TGCGCCAGCAGCCAAGATAGACTAGTCTACGAGCAGTACTTC. Its protein is CASSQDRLVYEQYF.

The genes are TRBV6-5 and TRBJ2-3; D not resolved. Germline assignment: CDR1 MNHEY and CDR2 SVGAGI. Between the trimmed V and J ends, which lost 2 bases and 1 base, there was a span of 7 bases. The CDR3 consists of 14 residues. CDR3 sequence reads: CASSYLRGTDTQYF. The CDR3 nucleotides read TGTGCCAGCAGTTACCTCCGGGGCACAGATACGCAGTATTTT.

The J gene is TRBJ2-1, the V gene TRBV28, with 8 nucleotides matching TRBD2. Germline V lookup: CDR1 MDHEN, CDR2 SYDVKM. The CDR3 loop spans 15 amino acids. V was pared by 5 bases and J by 8 bases, with 11 bases of the junction left unmatched. The chain's CDR3 is CASSLRLASQDEQFF. CDR3 bases: TGTGCCAGCAGTCTTCGACTAGCGAGTCAGGATGAGCAGTTCTTC.

As DNA, the CDR3 is TGCGCCAGCAGCTTGATTTCCGCCGGAACTGAAGCTTTCTTT. Amino acid sequence: CASSLISAGTEAFF. This chain joins TRBV5-1 and TRBJ1-1; D uncertain. V was clipped by 1 base and J by 5 bases, with 12 bases between them. The CDR3 loop spans 14 amino acids. CDR1 SGHRS and CDR2 YFSETQ come from the germline V gene. The whole variable domain, remainder taken from reference TRBV5-1 and TRBJ1-1, is KAGVTQTPRYLIKTRGQQVTLSCSPISGHRSVSWYQQTPGQGLQFLFEYFSETQRNKGNFPGRFSGRQFSNSRSEMNVSTLELGDSALYLCASSLISAGTEAFFGQGTRLTVV.

The chain uses TRBV7-3 and TRBJ2-7; perhaps TRBD2 as D (5 bases). V was cut by 2 bases and J by 2 bases, with 10 bases left in between. The CDR3 contains 14 residues. Germline lookup yields CDR1 SGHTA and CDR2 FQGTGA. CDR3 sequence: CASSLYGGPYEQYF. The CDR3 DNA reads TGTGCCAGCAGCTTATATGGAGGTCCCTACGAGCAGTACTTC.

In the case of this clone: This CDR3 is also generated by other DNA sequences in the sample. V usage is TRBV18 and J usage is TRBJ1-2; D is uncertain. The CDR3 consists of 11 residues. Germline V gene lookup returns CDR1 KGHSH and CDR2 LQKENI. V dropped 3 bases and J dropped 6 bases, with 5 bases sitting between them. CDR3 residues: CASSPKDGYTF. CDR3 nucleotides: TGTGCCAGCTCACCGAAAGATGGCTACACCTTC.

The rearrangement joins TRBV5-1 to TRBJ1-1, with 11 bases identical to TRBD1. The CDR3 runs to 16 residues. Looked up from germline, CDR1 is SGHRS and CDR2 is YFSETQ. The ends lost 0 bases at V and 2 bases at J; junction bases unmatched: 3. CDR3 DNA sequence: TGCGCCAGCAGCTTGGGGACAGGGGGCGTTAACACTGAAGCTTTCTTT. This codes for CASSLGTGGVNTEAFF.

V is TRBV19 and J is TRBJ2-1; D is unresolved. The germline V and J ends were trimmed by 1 base and 2 bases, with 9 bases remaining between them. Germline CDR1 reads LNHDA; CDR2 reads SQIVND (reference sequence). CDR3 length equals 15 residues. In nucleotides, the CDR3 is TGTGCCAGTAGTATAGCGGGTCCCCCCTACAATGAGCAGTTCTTC. As protein: CASSIAGPPYNEQFF.

The genes are TRBV7-8 and TRBJ1-5; D remains unclear. This CDR3 spans 13 amino acids. V lost 2 bases to trimming and J lost 7 bases, with 9 bases between them. CDR1 is SGHVS, CDR2 FQNEAQ, per germline. DNA of the CDR3: TGTGCCAGCAGCTTATTCGGACGGCAGCCCCAGCATTTT. Residues: CASSLFGRQPQHF.

The chain links TRBV2 to TRBJ2-5; possibly TRBD1 for D (5 bases). Germline V lookup: CDR1 SNHLY, CDR2 FYNNEI. V lost 8 bases, J lost 5 bases, and 9 bases lay in between. The CDR3 length is 11 residues. The CDR3 sequence is CASRRVETQYF. The CDR3, as DNA: TGTGCCAGCCGCAGGGTGGAGACCCAGTACTTC.